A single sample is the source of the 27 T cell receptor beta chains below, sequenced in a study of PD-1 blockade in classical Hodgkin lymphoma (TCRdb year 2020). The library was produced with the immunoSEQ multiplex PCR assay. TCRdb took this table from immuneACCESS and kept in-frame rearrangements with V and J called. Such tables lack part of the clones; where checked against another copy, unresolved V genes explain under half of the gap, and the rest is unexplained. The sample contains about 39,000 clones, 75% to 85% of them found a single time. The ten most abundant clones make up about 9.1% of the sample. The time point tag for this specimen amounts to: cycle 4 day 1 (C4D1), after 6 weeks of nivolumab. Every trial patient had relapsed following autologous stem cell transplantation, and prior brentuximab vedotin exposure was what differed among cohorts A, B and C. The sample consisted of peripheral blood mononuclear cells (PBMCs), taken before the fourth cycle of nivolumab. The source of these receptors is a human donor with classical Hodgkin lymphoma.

CDR3 coding DNA: TGTGCCAGCAGCTTAGGGGGACAGATGGCCTACGAGCAGTACTTC. This encodes CASSLGGQMAYEQYF. The J gene is TRBJ2-7, the V gene TRBV7-9, with 7 bases aligning to TRBD1. Germline trimming cut 1 base from V and 2 bases from J; bases unmatched to any gene: 5. The CDR3 consists of 15 residues. Germline V gene lookup returns CDR1 SEHNR and CDR2 FQNEAQ (reference sequence).

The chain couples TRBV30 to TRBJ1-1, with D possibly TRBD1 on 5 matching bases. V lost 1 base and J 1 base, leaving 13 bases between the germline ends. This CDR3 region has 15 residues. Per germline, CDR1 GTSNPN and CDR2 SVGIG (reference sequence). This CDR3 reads CAWSGVGRANTEAFF. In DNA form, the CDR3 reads TGTGCCTGGAGTGGTGTTGGCAGGGCGAACACTGAAGCTTTCTTT.

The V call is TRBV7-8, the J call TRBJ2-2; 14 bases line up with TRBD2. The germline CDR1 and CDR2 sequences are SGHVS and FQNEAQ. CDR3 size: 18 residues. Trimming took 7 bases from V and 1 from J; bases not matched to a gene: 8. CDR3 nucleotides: TGTGCCAGCAACCTTAGGACTAGCGGGGGGATGAACACCGGGGAGCTGTTTTTT. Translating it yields CASNLRTSGGMNTGELFF.

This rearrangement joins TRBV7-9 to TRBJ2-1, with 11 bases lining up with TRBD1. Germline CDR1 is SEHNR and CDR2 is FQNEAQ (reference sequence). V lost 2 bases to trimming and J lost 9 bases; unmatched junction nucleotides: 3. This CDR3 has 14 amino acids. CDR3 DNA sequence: TGTGCCAGCAGCTTACCGGGACAGGGGGTTGAGCAGTTCTTC. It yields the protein CASSLPGQGVEQFF.

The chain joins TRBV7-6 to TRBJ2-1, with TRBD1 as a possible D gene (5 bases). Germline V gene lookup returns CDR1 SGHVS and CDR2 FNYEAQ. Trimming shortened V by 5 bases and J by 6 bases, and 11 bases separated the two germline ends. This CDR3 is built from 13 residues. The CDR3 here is CASSPGSFNEQFF. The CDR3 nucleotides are TGTGCCAGCAGCCCAGGGTCGTTCAATGAGCAGTTCTTC.

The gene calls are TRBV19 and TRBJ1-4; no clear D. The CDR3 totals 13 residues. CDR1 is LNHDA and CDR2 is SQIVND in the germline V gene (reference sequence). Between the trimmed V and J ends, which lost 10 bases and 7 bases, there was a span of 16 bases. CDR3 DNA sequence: TGTGCCACCGGTTCGAGAGGCAGTGAAAAACTGTTTTTT. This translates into CATGSRGSEKLFF.

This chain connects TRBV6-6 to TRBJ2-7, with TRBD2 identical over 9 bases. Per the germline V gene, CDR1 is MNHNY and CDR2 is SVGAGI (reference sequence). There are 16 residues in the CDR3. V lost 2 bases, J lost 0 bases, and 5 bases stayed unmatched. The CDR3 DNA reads TGTGCCAGCAGTTACACCCTAGCGGGGTACTCCTACGAGCAGTACTTC. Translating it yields CASSYTLAGYSYEQYF.

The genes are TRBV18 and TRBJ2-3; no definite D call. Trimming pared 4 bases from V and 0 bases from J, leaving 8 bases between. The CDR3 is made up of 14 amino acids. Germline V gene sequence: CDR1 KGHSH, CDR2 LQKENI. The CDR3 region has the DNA TGTGCCAGCTCACTACAGACTAGCACAGATACGCAGTATTTT. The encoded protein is CASSLQTSTDTQYF.

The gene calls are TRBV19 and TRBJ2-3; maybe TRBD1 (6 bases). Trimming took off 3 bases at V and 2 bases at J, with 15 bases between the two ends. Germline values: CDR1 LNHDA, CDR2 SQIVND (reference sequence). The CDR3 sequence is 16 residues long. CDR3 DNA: TGTGCCAGTAGTATTATCGGACAGAGCCTCACAGATACGCAGTATTTT. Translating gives CASSIIGQSLTDTQYF.

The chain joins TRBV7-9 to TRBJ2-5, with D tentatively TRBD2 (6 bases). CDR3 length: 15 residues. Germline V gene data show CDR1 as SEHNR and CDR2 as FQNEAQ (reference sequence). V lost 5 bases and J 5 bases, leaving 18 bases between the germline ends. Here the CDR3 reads CASSPLEGGDETQYF. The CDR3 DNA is TGTGCCAGCAGCCCACTTGAGGGCGGGGACGAGACCCAGTACTTC.

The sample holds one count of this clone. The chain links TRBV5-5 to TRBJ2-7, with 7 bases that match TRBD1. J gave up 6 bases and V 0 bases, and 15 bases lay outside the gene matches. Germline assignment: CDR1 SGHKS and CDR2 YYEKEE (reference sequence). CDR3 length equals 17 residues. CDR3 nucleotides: TGTGCCAGCAGCTTGGCCCCTTCGGTAGGGGGCCTCGGCGAGCAGTACTTC. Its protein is CASSLAPSVGGLGEQYF.

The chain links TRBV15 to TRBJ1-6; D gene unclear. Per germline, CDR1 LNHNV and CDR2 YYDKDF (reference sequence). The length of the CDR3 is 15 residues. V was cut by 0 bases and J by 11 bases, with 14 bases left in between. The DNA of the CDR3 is TGTGCCACCAGCAGAGATTCCGCTACAGATCCACCCCTCCACTTT. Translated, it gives CATSRDSATDPPLHF. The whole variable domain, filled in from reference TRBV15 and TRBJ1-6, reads DAMVIQNPRYQVTQFGKPVTLSCSQTLNHNVMYWYQQKSSQAPKLLFHYYDKDFNNEADTPDNFQSRRPNTSFCFLDIRSPGLGDTAMYLCATSRDSATDPPLHFGNGTRLTVT.

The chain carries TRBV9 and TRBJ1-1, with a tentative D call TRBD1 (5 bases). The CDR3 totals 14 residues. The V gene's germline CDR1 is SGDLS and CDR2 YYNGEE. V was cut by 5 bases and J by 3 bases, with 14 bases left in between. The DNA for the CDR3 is TGTGCCAGCAGACATGGAGGGGTGGACACTGAAGCTTTCTTT. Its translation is CASRHGGVDTEAFF.

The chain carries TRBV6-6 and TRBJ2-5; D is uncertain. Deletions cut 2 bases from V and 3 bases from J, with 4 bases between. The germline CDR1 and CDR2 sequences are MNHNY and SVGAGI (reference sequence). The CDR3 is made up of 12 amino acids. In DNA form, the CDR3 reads TGTGCCAGCAGTTACCTGAAAGAGACCCAGTACTTC. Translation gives CASSYLKETQYF.

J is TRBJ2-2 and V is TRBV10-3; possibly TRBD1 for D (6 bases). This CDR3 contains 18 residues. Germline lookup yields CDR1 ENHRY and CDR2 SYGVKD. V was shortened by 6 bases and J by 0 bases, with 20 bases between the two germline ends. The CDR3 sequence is CAISPQGIGSANTGELFF. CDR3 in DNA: TGTGCCATCAGCCCCCAGGGGATCGGCTCCGCGAACACCGGGGAGCTGTTTTTT.

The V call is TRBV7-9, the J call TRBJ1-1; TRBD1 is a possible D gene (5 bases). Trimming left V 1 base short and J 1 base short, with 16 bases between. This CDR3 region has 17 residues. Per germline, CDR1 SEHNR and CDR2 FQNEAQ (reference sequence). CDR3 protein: CASSLDLLGPENTEAFF. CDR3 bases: TGTGCCAGCAGCTTAGATCTTTTGGGGCCTGAGAACACTGAAGCTTTCTTT.

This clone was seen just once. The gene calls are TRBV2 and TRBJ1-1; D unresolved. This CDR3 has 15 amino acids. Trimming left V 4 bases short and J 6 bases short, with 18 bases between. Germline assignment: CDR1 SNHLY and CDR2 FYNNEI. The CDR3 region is CASSAIQQTRAEAFF. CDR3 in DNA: TGTGCCAGCAGTGCGATTCAACAGACCCGGGCTGAAGCTTTCTTT.

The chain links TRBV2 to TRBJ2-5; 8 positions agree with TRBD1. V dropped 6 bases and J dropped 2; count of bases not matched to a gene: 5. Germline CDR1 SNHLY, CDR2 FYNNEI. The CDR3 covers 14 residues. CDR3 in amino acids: CASRRDRGQETQYF. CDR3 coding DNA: TGTGCCAGCAGGAGAGACAGGGGACAAGAGACCCAGTACTTC.

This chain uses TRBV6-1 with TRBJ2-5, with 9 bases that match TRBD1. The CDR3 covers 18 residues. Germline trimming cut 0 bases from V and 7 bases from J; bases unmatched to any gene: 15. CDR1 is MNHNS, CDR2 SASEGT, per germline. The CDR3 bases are TGTGCCAGCAGTGAAGCACCCACAGGGGGCGCAACCACGGTGACCCAGTACTTC. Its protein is CASSEAPTGGATTVTQYF.

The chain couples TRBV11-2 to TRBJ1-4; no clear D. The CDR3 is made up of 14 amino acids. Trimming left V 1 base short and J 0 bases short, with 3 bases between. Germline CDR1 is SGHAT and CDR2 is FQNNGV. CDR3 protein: CASSLVATNEKLFF. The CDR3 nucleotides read TGTGCCAGCAGCTTAGTTGCAACTAATGAAAAACTGTTTTTT.

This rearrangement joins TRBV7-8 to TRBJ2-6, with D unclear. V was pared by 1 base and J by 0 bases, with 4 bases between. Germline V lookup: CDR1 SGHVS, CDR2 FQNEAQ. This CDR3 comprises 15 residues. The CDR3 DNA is TGTGCCAGCAGCTTAGGGCTCTCTGGGGCCAACGTCCTGACTTTC. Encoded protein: CASSLGLSGANVLTF.

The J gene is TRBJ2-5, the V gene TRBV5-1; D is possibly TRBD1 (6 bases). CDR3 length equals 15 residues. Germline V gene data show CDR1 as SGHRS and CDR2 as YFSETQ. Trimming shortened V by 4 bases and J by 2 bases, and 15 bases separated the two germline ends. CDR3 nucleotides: TGCGCCAGCAGCCCAAGGACAGCCGGACAAGAGACCCAGTACTTC. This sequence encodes CASSPRTAGQETQYF.

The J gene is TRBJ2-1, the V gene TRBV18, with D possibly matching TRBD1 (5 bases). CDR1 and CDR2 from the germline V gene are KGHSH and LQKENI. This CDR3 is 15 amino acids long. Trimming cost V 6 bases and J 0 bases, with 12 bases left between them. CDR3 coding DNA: TGTGCCAGCTCCCGTGGACAAAGCTCCTACAATGAGCAGTTCTTC. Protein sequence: CASSRGQSSYNEQFF.

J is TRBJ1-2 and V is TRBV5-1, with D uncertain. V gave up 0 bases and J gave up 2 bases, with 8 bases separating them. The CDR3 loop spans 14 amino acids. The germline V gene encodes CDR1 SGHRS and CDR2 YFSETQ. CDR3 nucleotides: TGCGCCAGCAGCTTGGGCTACATGAACTATGGCTACACCTTC. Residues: CASSLGYMNYGYTF.

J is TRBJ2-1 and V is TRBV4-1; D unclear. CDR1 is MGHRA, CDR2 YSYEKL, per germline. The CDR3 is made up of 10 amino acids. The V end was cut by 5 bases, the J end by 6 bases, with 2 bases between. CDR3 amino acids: CASSGNEQFF. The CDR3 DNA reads TGCGCCAGCAGCGGCAATGAGCAGTTCTTC.

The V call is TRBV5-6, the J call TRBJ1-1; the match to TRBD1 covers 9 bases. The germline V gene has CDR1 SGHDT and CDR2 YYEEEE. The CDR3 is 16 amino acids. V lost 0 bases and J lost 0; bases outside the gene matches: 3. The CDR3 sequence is CASSLVGTGMNTEAFF. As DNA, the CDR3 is TGTGCCAGCAGCTTGGTCGGGACAGGGATGAACACTGAAGCTTTCTTT.

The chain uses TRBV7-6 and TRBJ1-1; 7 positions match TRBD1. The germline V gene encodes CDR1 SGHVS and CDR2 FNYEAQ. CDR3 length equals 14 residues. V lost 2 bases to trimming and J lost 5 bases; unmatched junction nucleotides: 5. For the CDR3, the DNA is TGTGCCAGCAGCTTAACAGGGGTCGTGACTGAAGCTTTCTTT. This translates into CASSLTGVVTEAFF. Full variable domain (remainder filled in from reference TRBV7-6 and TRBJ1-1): GAGVSQSPRYKVTKRGQDVALRCDPISGHVSLYWYRQALGQGPEFLTYFNYEAQQDKSGLPNDRFSAERPEGSISTLTIQRTEQRDSAMYRCASSLTGVVTEAFFGQGTRLTVV.